The T cell receptor (beta chain) under discussion was sequenced for a study of cytomegalovirus exposure and HLA in healthy donors. Germline V gene lookup returns CDR1 SNHLY and CDR2 FYNNEI. The CDR3 has 15 residues. For this clone: At one end the junction does not follow the germline gene, possibly because of a read error.

Researchers ran the PCR with 60 Vbeta and 13 Jbeta primers. Libraries were prepared by immunoSEQ multiplex PCR; TCRdb keeps only in-frame clonotypes and omits some of them. The table includes some 190,000 clones, 82% detected once. This clonotype was obtained from a man aged 40-49 years in good health and CMV-seronegative. This chain uses TRBV2 with TRBJ1-3, with 8 positions matching TRBD1. Sequenced input: PBMCs. CDR3 sequence (DNA): TGTGCCAACAGTTCGGACAGGGAAATAGGAAACACCATATATTTT. It codes for CANSSDREIGNTIYF.